These 10 T cell receptor beta chains were sequenced from one sample in a study of T-cell memory formation after mild COVID-19. MiXCR, run by TCRdb on the 5' RACE reads, gives a single entry per CDR3 protein. The profile covers some 65,000 distinct CDR3 sequences, with about a sixth appearing a single time and 30% to 35% taken by the ten largest. Sequenced: PBMCs or a T cell subset sorted from them (not recorded which). These TCRs come from an adult woman who had mild COVID-19 (a few samples of this study predate the infection). Cell type and time point are not known.

The chain employs TRBV12-3 or TRBV12-4 and TRBJ2-3, with 10 nucleotides matching TRBD2. The CDR3 has 17 residues. V was clipped by 1 base and J by 4 bases; unmatched bases: 8. CDR3 residues: CASSLVGSGGISDTQYF. The CDR3 DNA is TGTGCCAGCAGTTTAGTAGGTAGCGGGGGGATCTCAGATACGCAGTATTTT.

This clonotype has more than one count but fewer than ten. This chain uses TRBV11-2 with TRBJ2-5, with D possibly matching TRBD1 (6 bases). The CDR3 covers 15 residues. Trimming shortened V by 3 bases and J by 4 bases, and 15 bases separated the two germline ends. Germline V gene data show CDR1 as SGHAT and CDR2 as FQNNGV. CDR3: CASSLGHGLVETQYF. CDR3 nucleotides: TGTGCCAGCAGCTTGGGACACGGATTAGTAGAGACCCAGTACTTC.

This clonotype showed up just a few times. The chain joins TRBV7-8 to TRBJ1-2; D ambiguous. Per the germline V gene, CDR1 is SGHVS and CDR2 is FQNEAQ. The CDR3 sequence is 15 residues long. Trimming left V 5 bases short and J 1 base short, with 14 bases between. The CDR3 is CASSLSIGDNYGYTF. CDR3 nucleotide sequence: TGTGCCAGCAGCCTTAGTATAGGAGATAACTATGGCTACACCTTC.

V usage is TRBV29-1 and J usage is TRBJ2-5; D tentatively reads TRBD1 or TRBD2 (5 bases each). Germline CDR1 reads SQVTM; CDR2 reads ANQGSEA. The V gene lost 4 bases and the J gene lost 4 bases, with 13 bases spanning the gap. The CDR3 runs 13 residues. The CDR3 protein is CSVVRTGTETQYF. The CDR3 region has the DNA TGCAGCGTTGTCCGGACGGGGACAGAGACCCAGTACTTC.

This clonotype was found a few times. This chain joins TRBV2 and TRBJ1-5; D perhaps matches TRBD1 (5 bases). The CDR3 runs 15 residues. Deletions cut 6 bases from V and 0 bases from J, with 12 bases between. Germline loops: CDR1 SNHLY, CDR2 FYNNEI. CDR3 DNA: TGTGCCAGCAGACCGGGACCCAATAGCAATCAGCCCCAGCATTTT. The encoded protein is CASRPGPNSNQPQHF. Supplemented by reference TRBV2 and TRBJ1-5, the full variable domain reads EPEVTQTPSHQVTQMGQEVILRCVPISNHLYFYWYRQILGQKVEFLVSFYNNEISEKSEIFDDQFSVERPDGSNFTLKIRSTKLEDSAMYFCASRPGPNSNQPQHFGDGTRLSIL.

CDR3 loop: CASSLYRGTYNEQFF. In DNA form, the CDR3 reads TGTGCCAGCAGTTTGTATAGGGGAACCTACAATGAGCAGTTCTTC. The rearrangement uses TRBV28 and TRBJ2-1, with D perhaps matching TRBD1 (5 bases). The CDR3 consists of 15 residues. Germline lookup yields CDR1 MDHEN and CDR2 SYDVKM. V dropped 3 bases and J dropped 2 bases, with 11 bases sitting between them.

This chain links TRBV12-3 or TRBV12-4 with TRBJ1-1; D is ambiguous. CDR3 size: 16 residues. Deletions cut 1 base from V and 5 bases from J, with 17 bases between. CDR3 amino acids: CASSLGTGLSRTEAFF. The CDR3 DNA is TGTGCCAGCAGTTTAGGGACTGGGCTGAGTCGGACTGAAGCTTTCTTT.

The J gene is TRBJ2-7, the V gene TRBV27; 7 bases line up with TRBD1. Unmatched junction bases numbered 0, after V lost 1 base and J lost 6 bases. Germline CDR1 reads MNHEY; CDR2 reads SMNVEV (reference sequence). This CDR3 comprises 12 residues. This chain's CDR3 is CASSLYRGEQYF. CDR3 nucleotides: TGTGCCAGCAGTTTATACAGGGGCGAGCAGTACTTC.

This clonotype was counted a few times. The chain carries TRBV7-9 and TRBJ2-1, with 9 nucleotides matching TRBD1. V was clipped by 4 bases and J by 7 bases; unmatched bases: 11. The CDR3 is made up of 16 amino acids. Per germline, CDR1 SEHNR and CDR2 FQNEAQ (reference sequence). CDR3 DNA: TGTGCCAGCAGCTCACTCGGGACAGGGATAGAAAATGAGCAGTTCTTC. Protein: CASSSLGTGIENEQFF.

Only a few counts were recorded for this clonotype. V gene TRBV12-3 or TRBV12-4 combines with J gene TRBJ2-7, with D possibly being TRBD1 or TRBD2 (6 bases each). The CDR3 is 16 residues long. V was clipped by 6 bases and J by 2 bases, with 20 bases between them. The CDR3, as DNA: TGTGCCAGCAGCTCGGGGGCCGGGGAAGGGACCTACGAGCAGTACTTC. This gives the protein CASSSGAGEGTYEQYF.